This T cell receptor beta chain originates from a study of cytomegalovirus exposure and HLA in healthy donors. Notes on the study in general: In a later analysis, productive TCRs from donors in an Asian-associated ancestry cluster reportedly carried fewer N-insertions than the cohort mean.

The CDR3 consists of 17 residues. V shed 6 bases and J shed 1 base, with 21 bases lying between them. Germline CDR1 reads SEHNR; CDR2 reads FQNEAQ (reference sequence). Points on this clone: The target antigen is unknown.

PCR employed 60 Vbeta and 13 Jbeta primers. Sequenced by immunoSEQ multiplex PCR; TCRdb stores in-frame clones only, minus some. In the table there are fewer than 250,000 clones, more than 65% of which are singletons. V and J are TRBV7-9 and TRBJ2-5; D is possibly TRBD1 (5 bases). This receptor was taken from a young man in good health and CMV-seronegative. Sequencing input: PBMCs. CDR3 bases: TGTGCCAGCAGTCTCCCGGTGGGGCGCGTAGGCCAAGAGACCCAGTACTTC. Amino acid sequence: CASSLPVGRVGQETQYF.